These 25 T cell receptor beta chains were sequenced from one sample in a study of control samples from healthy donors and cancer patients. Produced via immunoSEQ multiplex PCR; TCRdb's table is partial and in-frame only. The table shows 25,000 to 30,000 clones, with roughly 89% occurring only once. The specimen was PBMCs. The receptors were gathered from a woman between 40 and 50 years old with lung cancer.

V and J are TRBV7-2 and TRBJ2-3; D remains unclear. V was pared by 5 bases and J by 3 bases, with 15 bases between. Germline V CDR1 and CDR2: SGHTA, FQGNSA. The CDR3 totals 15 residues. The CDR3 sequence is CASSVWTSRTDTQYF. DNA for the CDR3: TGTGCCAGCAGCGTCTGGACCTCGCGGACAGATACGCAGTATTTT. Looking up the rest from reference TRBV7-2 and TRBJ2-3 gives the full variable domain: GAGVSQSPSNKVTEKGKDVELRCDPISGHTALYWYRQSLGQGLEFLIYFQGNSAPDKSGLPSDRFSAERTGGSVSTLTIQRTQQEDSAVYLCASSVWTSRTDTQYFGPGTRLTVL.

V is TRBV27 and J is TRBJ2-3; D ambiguous. The CDR3 spans 13 residues. Trimming took off 2 bases at V and 5 bases at J, with 8 bases between the two ends. In germline, CDR1 is MNHEY, CDR2 SMNVEV (reference sequence). CDR3 loop: CASSLSWKDTQYF. CDR3 in DNA: TGTGCCAGCAGTTTAAGTTGGAAAGATACGCAGTATTTT.

The chain recombines TRBV5-4 with TRBJ1-1; D uncertain. CDR3 size: 12 residues. Germline V gene lookup returns CDR1 SGHNT and CDR2 YYREEE (reference sequence). Trimming removed 4 bases from V and 5 bases from J, with 9 bases in between. The CDR3 loop is CASSLLGTEAFF. The CDR3 coding sequence is TGTGCCAGCAGCCTCCTGGGGACTGAAGCTTTCTTT.

The chain uses TRBV24-1 and TRBJ2-2; 8 positions match TRBD1. This CDR3 has 16 amino acids. The V gene end was trimmed by 1 base and the J gene end by 6 bases; junction bases not matched to a gene: 6. Germline V gives CDR1 KGHDR, CDR2 SFDVKD. CDR3: CATSDLGQGEAGELFF. Written as DNA, the CDR3 is TGTGCCACCAGTGATTTAGGACAGGGCGAGGCCGGGGAGCTGTTTTTT.

This chain links TRBV19 with TRBJ1-5, with no clear D. The germline gives CDR1 LNHDA, CDR2 SQIVND (reference sequence). V lost 4 bases, J lost 2 bases, and 12 bases lay in between. There are 15 residues in the CDR3. CDR3 region: CASSTLASGNQPQHF. The CDR3 DNA reads as TGTGCCAGTAGTACCCTGGCTTCGGGCAATCAGCCCCAGCATTTT.

This chain connects TRBV7-6 to TRBJ2-1; 11 bases fit TRBD2. Germline V gives CDR1 SGHVS, CDR2 FNYEAQ. The length of the CDR3 is 16 residues. Trimming cost V 5 bases and J 2 bases; bases outside gene matches: 5. For the CDR3, the DNA is TGTGCCAGCAGCCGTAGACTAGCGGGGACCTACAATGAGCAGTTCTTC. Translated, it gives CASSRRLAGTYNEQFF.

The chain combines TRBV7-9 with TRBJ2-7; D not certain. V lost 5 bases, J lost 8 bases, and 13 bases lay in between. Germline CDR1 and CDR2: SEHNR and FQNEAQ (reference sequence). The CDR3 consists of 12 residues. CDR3 nucleotide sequence: TGTGCCAGCAGCCCAAACGGGCCTAAGCAGTACTTC. Its protein product is CASSPNGPKQYF.

The rearrangement uses TRBV5-8 and TRBJ1-1; D uncertain. V was shortened by 0 bases and J by 1 base, with 10 bases between the two germline ends. In germline, CDR1 is SGHTS, CDR2 YDEGEE. The CDR3 totals 15 residues. CDR3 sequence (DNA): TGTGCCAGCAGCTTGGAGCCAGGAAGGAACACTGAAGCTTTCTTT. This translates into CASSLEPGRNTEAFF.

V is TRBV2 and J is TRBJ1-2; maybe TRBD1 (6 bases). Germline V lookup: CDR1 SNHLY, CDR2 FYNNEI. The CDR3 covers 14 residues. V was clipped by 3 bases and J by 2 bases, with 10 bases between them. This chain's CDR3 is CASSESQGNYGYTF. CDR3 bases: TGTGCCAGCAGTGAGTCTCAGGGGAACTATGGCTACACCTTC.

V is TRBV5-1 and J is TRBJ2-7; 12 bases fit TRBD1. Germline CDR1 reads SGHRS; CDR2 reads YFSETQ. The CDR3 has 16 residues. Losses at the gene ends were 2 bases for V and 7 bases for J; bases not matched to a gene: 10. This chain's CDR3 is CASSLVPGTGGDEQYF. The CDR3 DNA sequence: TGCGCCAGCAGCTTAGTCCCCGGGACAGGGGGCGATGAGCAGTACTTC.

The chain is built from TRBV11-2 and TRBJ1-2, with TRBD1 as a possible D gene (6 bases). Trimming removed 3 bases at V and 4 bases at J, with 21 bases between. CDR1 SGHAT and CDR2 FQNNGV come from the germline V gene. The CDR3 has 17 residues. The DNA of the CDR3 is TGTGCCAGCAGCTTCGGACAGAACTCACAACAGGGCTATGGCTACACCTTC. Translation gives CASSFGQNSQQGYGYTF.

The V gene is TRBV28, the J gene TRBJ2-3; 7 nucleotides align to TRBD2. Germline CDR1 reads MDHEN; CDR2 reads SYDVKM. The J segment lost 3 bases and the V segment lost 4 bases, leaving 10 bases of the junction unmatched. The length of the CDR3 is 16 residues. The CDR3 region is CASSSLWERGTDTQYF. The CDR3 coding sequence is TGTGCCAGCAGTTCATTGTGGGAGCGGGGAACAGATACGCAGTATTTT.

The V call is TRBV29-1, the J call TRBJ2-7, with D perhaps assigned TRBD1 or TRBD2 (5 bases each). CDR3 length: 13 residues. Looked up from germline, CDR1 is SQVTM and CDR2 is ANQGSEA. DNA of the CDR3: TGCAGTATATCCGGGACGGGTTCCTACGAGCAGTACTTC. It is translated as CSISGTGSYEQYF.

This clone appeared a few times. J is TRBJ1-1 and V is TRBV19, with 7 bases fitting TRBD1. The germline V gene encodes CDR1 LNHDA and CDR2 SQIVND (reference sequence). The CDR3 is 12 amino acids. The junction had 5 bases not matched to a gene; V was cut back by 3 bases and J by 10 bases. The CDR3: CASSIETGRAFF. CDR3 nucleotides: TGTGCCAGTAGTATTGAGACAGGGCGAGCTTTCTTT.

In this sample, this clone turned up a few times. V and J are TRBV6-1 and TRBJ2-6; D is ambiguous. Germline V CDR1 and CDR2: MNHNS, SASEGT. V lost 1 base and J 0 bases, leaving 4 bases between the germline ends. The CDR3 length is 15 residues. Written as DNA, the CDR3 is TGTGCCAGCAGTGAAGGGGGCTCTGGGGCCAACGTCCTGACTTTC. Translation gives CASSEGGSGANVLTF.

J is TRBJ2-3 and V is TRBV20-1; 7 bases line up with TRBD2. CDR1 is DFQATT, CDR2 SNEGSKA, per germline (reference sequence). J gave up 6 bases and V 3 bases, and 12 bases lay outside the gene matches. The CDR3 sequence is 15 residues long. Here the CDR3 DNA reads TGCAGTGCTAGTTATACTAGCGCCCTCCGGGATACGCAGTATTTT. Translated: CSASYTSALRDTQYF.

In the case of this clone: Other nucleotide sequences in the sample specify the same CDR3. The chain recombines TRBV5-1 with TRBJ2-7; tentatively, D is TRBD2 (5 bases). CDR1 and CDR2 (germline): SGHRS, YFSETQ. The CDR3 is 15 residues long. The V end lost 0 bases, the J end lost 1 base, and 11 bases lay between the germline ends. The CDR3 sequence is CASSLGSGESYEQYF. The DNA for the CDR3 is TGCGCCAGCAGCTTGGGTAGTGGGGAGTCCTACGAGCAGTACTTC.

V gene TRBV9 combines with J gene TRBJ2-5; a weak D match, TRBD2 (7 bases). V lost 3 bases, J lost 5 bases, and 17 bases lay in between. The V gene's germline CDR1 is SGDLS and CDR2 YYNGEE. CDR3 length equals 15 residues. The CDR3 sequence is CASSARGGDGETQYF. In nucleotides, the CDR3 is TGTGCCAGCAGCGCCAGAGGGGGGGACGGGGAGACCCAGTACTTC.

The gene calls are TRBV5-6 and TRBJ2-7; tentative D call: TRBD2 (7 bases). CDR1 and CDR2 from the germline V gene are SGHDT and YYEEEE. This CDR3 has 14 amino acids. The V and J ends lost 6 bases and 7 bases respectively, with 20 bases between them. The CDR3 nucleotides read TGTGCCAGCACCTCTCCTGGGGGGGGGCGAGAGCAGTACTTC. The encoded protein is CASTSPGGGREQYF.

V gene TRBV7-3 combines with J gene TRBJ2-5, with D possibly called TRBD1 or TRBD2 (6 bases each). In germline, CDR1 is SGHTA, CDR2 FQGTGA. V was shortened by 4 bases and J by 3 bases, with 15 bases between the two germline ends. The CDR3 sequence is 15 residues long. The CDR3 protein is CASSSPGGPEETQYF. CDR3 in DNA: TGTGCCAGCAGCTCGCCTGGGGGGCCGGAAGAGACCCAGTACTTC. Full variable domain (outside the CDR3, taken from reference TRBV7-3 and TRBJ2-5): GAGVSQTPSNKVTEKGKYVELRCDPISGHTALYWYRQSLGQGPEFLIYFQGTGAADDSGLPNDRFFAVRPEGSVSTLKIQRTERGDSAVYLCASSSPGGPEETQYFGPGTRLLVL.

In its sample, this clone was seen once. This chain uses TRBV9 with TRBJ1-1; D possibly corresponds to TRBD1 (5 bases). The CDR3 totals 14 residues. V was trimmed by 4 bases and J by 1 base, leaving 11 bases between them. Germline loops: CDR1 SGDLS, CDR2 YYNGEE. CDR3 amino acids: CASSPWGTNTEAFF. The CDR3 nucleotides are TGTGCCAGCAGCCCTTGGGGGACGAACACTGAAGCTTTCTTT.

In DNA, the CDR3 is TGTGCCAGCAGCGCACGGGCAGAGGAGCAGTTCTTC. It encodes CASSARAEEQFF. The V call is TRBV5-5, the J call TRBJ2-1, with D uncertain. V lost 4 bases and J lost 10, with 12 bases in between. Looked up from germline, CDR1 is SGHKS and CDR2 is YYEKEE (reference sequence). This CDR3 comprises 12 residues.

The CDR3 sequence: CASTPTGQGQPQHF. The CDR3, as DNA: TGTGCCAGTACCCCGACAGGGCAAGGACAGCCCCAGCATTTT. The rearrangement links TRBV19 to TRBJ1-5; 7 positions agree with TRBD1. This CDR3 is 14 amino acids long. Germline CDR1 and CDR2: LNHDA and SQIVND (reference sequence). The V gene end was trimmed by 7 bases and the J gene end by 7 bases; junction bases not matched to a gene: 10.

The V and J genes are TRBV5-1 and TRBJ2-1; D not certain. V lost 4 bases, J lost 1 base, and 6 bases lay in between. The germline V gene has CDR1 SGHRS and CDR2 YFSETQ. The CDR3 is 13 residues long. In nucleotides, the CDR3 is TGCGCCAGCAGCGCTGATTCCTACAATGAGCAGTTCTTC. It specifies CASSADSYNEQFF.

J is TRBJ1-2 and V is TRBV5-4; 7 bases are a match to TRBD1. The J segment lost 4 bases and the V segment lost 0 bases, leaving 6 bases of the junction unmatched. CDR3 length equals 15 residues. The germline gives CDR1 SGHNT, CDR2 YYREEE (reference sequence). Here the CDR3 reads CASSLGTGPSYGYTF. In DNA, the CDR3 is TGTGCCAGCAGCTTGGGGACAGGTCCAAGCTATGGCTACACCTTC.